The 11 T cell receptor beta chains presented below share a single source sample, sequenced in a study of cytotoxic CD8 clonotypes in ibrutinib-treated CLL. Clones were sequenced by immunoSEQ multiplex PCR, and TCRdb holds only the in-frame ones, with some missing. The sample yields more than 60,000 clones, roughly 85% seen once. Source: PBMCs, taken after 24 months of ibrutinib treatment. All receptors come from a human donor with chronic lymphocytic leukemia.

The chain combines TRBV6-5 with TRBJ2-6; 7 nucleotides align to TRBD1. CDR1 is MNHEY, CDR2 SVGAGI, per germline. The V gene end was trimmed by 6 bases and the J gene end by 4 bases; junction bases not matched to a gene: 6. The CDR3 extends over 15 amino acids. CDR3 in amino acids: CASSNRGPGANVLTF. In nucleotides, the CDR3 is TGTGCCAGCAGCAACAGGGGACCCGGGGCCAACGTCCTGACTTTC.

The chain combines TRBV29-1 with TRBJ2-5, with 7 bases lining up with TRBD2. After removal of 6 bases from V and 5 bases from J, the junction contained 3 bases not matched to a gene. The CDR3 spans 11 residues. Germline V gives CDR1 SQVTM, CDR2 ANQGSEA. The CDR3 region is CSVGGPETQYF. CDR3 coding DNA: TGCAGCGTGGGAGGGCCGGAGACCCAGTACTTC.

Only a few counts were recorded for this clone. The chain links TRBV19 to TRBJ2-6; 12 positions match TRBD2. The germline gives CDR1 LNHDA, CDR2 SQIVND (reference sequence). Trimming at V came to 6 bases and at J to 4 bases, leaving 10 bases not matched to a gene. CDR3 length equals 18 residues. The CDR3 sequence: CASRTELAGGGGANVLTF. CDR3 nucleotide sequence: TGTGCCAGTAGGACAGAACTAGCGGGAGGAGGAGGGGCCAACGTCCTGACTTTC.

This sequence joins TRBV10-3 and TRBJ1-2; no reliable D call. The germline V gene has CDR1 ENHRY and CDR2 SYGVKD. Between the trimmed V and J ends, which lost 2 bases and 0 bases, there was a span of 7 bases. The CDR3 spans 14 residues. The CDR3, as DNA: TGTGCCATCAGTGAGCAGGCGACTAACTATGGCTACACCTTC. It translates to CAISEQATNYGYTF.

V gene TRBV19 combines with J gene TRBJ2-2; TRBD2 matches 12 bases. The CDR3 spans 16 residues. Trimming took 7 bases from V and 6 from J; bases not matched to a gene: 9. The germline V gene has CDR1 LNHDA and CDR2 SQIVND (reference sequence). Written as DNA, the CDR3 is TGTGCCAGTACGATGCTAGCGGGAGGGAGATCCGGGGAGCTGTTTTTT. Translating gives CASTMLAGGRSGELFF.

V is TRBV27 and J is TRBJ1-2; D is possibly TRBD1 (6 bases). The CDR3 consists of 16 residues. The germline V gene encodes CDR1 MNHEY and CDR2 SMNVEV (reference sequence). Trimming shortened V by 5 bases and J by 6 bases, and 22 bases separated the two germline ends. The CDR3 DNA sequence: TGTGCCAGCAGTGGACAGCGCCGACGTCCGAACGATGGCTACACCTTC. Amino acids: CASSGQRRRPNDGYTF.

This chain links TRBV11-2 with TRBJ2-3; no firm D call. Germline CDR1 and CDR2: SGHAT and FQNNGV. V lost 6 bases, J lost 7 bases, and 17 bases lay in between. There are 14 residues in the CDR3. This CDR3 is CASRQLRTDNTQYF. CDR3 in DNA: TGTGCCAGCAGGCAACTTCGGACGGATAATACGCAGTATTTT.

The chain employs TRBV19 and TRBJ2-3; TRBD2 aligns across 8 bases. Unmatched junction bases numbered 7, after V lost 4 bases and J lost 4 bases. The CDR3 has 15 residues. CDR1 and CDR2 (germline): LNHDA, SQIVND (reference sequence). CDR3 sequence reads: CASSTDGTRADTQYF. The CDR3 DNA reads TGTGCCAGTAGTACCGACGGGACTAGGGCAGATACGCAGTATTTT.

This clone has ten or more counts. V gene TRBV7-9 combines with J gene TRBJ1-2; weak D call: TRBD1 (6 bases). V was trimmed by 5 bases and J by 5 bases, leaving 18 bases between them. This CDR3 region has 15 residues. Germline V lookup: CDR1 SEHNR, CDR2 FQNEAQ (reference sequence). The CDR3 spells CASSPSGGARYGYTF. CDR3 in DNA: TGTGCCAGCAGCCCTTCCGGGGGCGCTAGATATGGCTACACCTTC.

This clone was detected only a few times. The chain employs TRBV7-6 and TRBJ2-5; D perhaps matches TRBD2 (5 bases). Germline-derived CDR1 and CDR2 are SGHVS and FNYEAQ. This CDR3 comprises 15 residues. The V and J ends lost 2 bases and 4 bases respectively, with 14 bases between them. CDR3 protein: CASSLSTGNGETQYF. CDR3 in DNA: TGTGCCAGCAGCTTAAGTACGGGAAATGGAGAGACCCAGTACTTC.

V is TRBV7-9 and J is TRBJ1-2; 9 positions match TRBD1. The V segment lost 4 bases and the J segment 5 bases; nucleotides outside the gene matches: 5. The CDR3 covers 14 residues. CDR1 and CDR2 from the germline V gene are SEHNR and FQNEAQ (reference sequence). Written as DNA, the CDR3 is TGTGCCAGCAGCTCCGGGACAGGGCCTTATGGCTACACCTTC. Its protein is CASSSGTGPYGYTF. The whole variable domain, filled in from reference TRBV7-9 and TRBJ1-2, reads DTGVSQNPRHKITKRGQNVTFRCDPISEHNRLYWYRQTLGQGPEFLTYFQNEAQLEKSRLLSDRFSAERPKGSFSTLEIQRTEQGDSAMYLCASSSGTGPYGYTFGSGTRLTVV.